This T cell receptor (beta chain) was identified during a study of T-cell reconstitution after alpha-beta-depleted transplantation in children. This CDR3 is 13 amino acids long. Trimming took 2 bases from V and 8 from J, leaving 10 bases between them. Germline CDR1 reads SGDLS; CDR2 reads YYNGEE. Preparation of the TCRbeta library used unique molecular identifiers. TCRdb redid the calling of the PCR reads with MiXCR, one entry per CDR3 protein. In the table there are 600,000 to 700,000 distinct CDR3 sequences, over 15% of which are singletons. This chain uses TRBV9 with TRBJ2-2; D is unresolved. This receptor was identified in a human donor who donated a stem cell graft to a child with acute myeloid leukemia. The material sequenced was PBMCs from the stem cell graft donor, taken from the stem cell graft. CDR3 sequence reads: CASSVSAVGELFF. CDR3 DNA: TGTGCCAGCAGCGTGAGCGCGGTTGGGGAGCTGTTTTTT.